What follows are 28 T cell receptor beta chains derived from one specimen sequenced in a study of T cells in women clearing cervical HPV infection. TCRdb's table, derived via immunoSEQ multiplex PCR, lists solely in-frame clones and lacks some. The sample has tens of thousands of clones, and its top ten clones hold roughly 10%. The sequencing input was blood buffy coat. These receptors were taken from a woman aged 18 to 75 with a cervical HPV16 infection that either progressed to CIN3+ or cleared (not recorded which).

About this clone: The CDR3 extends 3 residues past the end of the read, so its final part is completed from the germline J gene. The sample holds other DNA sequences that translate to the same CDR3. V and J are TRBV2 and TRBJ2-7; 10 bases map to TRBD2. There are 15 residues in the CDR3. Losses at the gene ends were 1 base for V and 4 bases for J; bases not matched to a gene: 4. From germline, CDR1 is SNHLY and CDR2 FYNNEI. This chain's CDR3 is CASSEGGTSVYEQYF. The DNA read from the CDR3 is TGTGCCAGCAGTGAAGGGGGGACTAGCGTGTACGAG.

With respect to this clone: The sequenced fragment ends 3 residues before the CDR3 boundary, so the rest is inferred from the germline J gene. The chain carries TRBV28 and TRBJ2-5; TRBD2 might be the D (5 bases). The CDR3 length is 14 residues. V lost 5 bases, J lost 5 bases, and 15 bases lay in between. Germline loops: CDR1 MDHEN, CDR2 SYDVKM. CDR3 DNA (partial): TGTGCCAGCAGTCCCTCCCAGAGGGCGGAGACC. This encodes CASSPSQRAET. Given in full, the CDR3 is CASSPSQRAETQYF.

Note on this clone: The sequence runs out 3 residues before the end of the CDR3; the remainder is reconstructed from the germline J gene. Other DNA sequences in the sample encode the same CDR3. This rearrangement joins TRBV5-1 to TRBJ2-7, with D maybe TRBD2 (5 bases). Per the germline V gene, CDR1 is SGHRS and CDR2 is YFSETQ. This CDR3 comprises 14 residues. V lost 0 bases to trimming and J lost 0 bases, with 7 bases between them. The sequenced part of the CDR3 DNA is TGCGCCAGCAGCTTGGGCGGGTCCTCCTACGAG. Amino acids: CASSLGGSSYE. The whole CDR3 reads CASSLGGSSYEQYF.

With respect to this clone: The read stops 3 residues short of the end of the CDR3; the missing end is completed from the germline J gene. V and J are TRBV18 and TRBJ2-1, with D possibly TRBD1 on 5 matching bases. The CDR3 is 16 amino acids. V was trimmed by 2 bases and J by 2 bases, leaving 13 bases between them. CDR1 is KGHSH, CDR2 LQKENI, per germline. Incomplete CDR3 DNA: TGTGCCAGCTCACCATTTACCCCAGGGACCTACAATGAG. Protein: CASSPFTPGTYNE. The full CDR3 reads CASSPFTPGTYNEQFF.

On this clone itself: The read finishes 3 residues shy of the CDR3 end, and the germline J gene is used to complete it. The rearrangement uses TRBV20-1 and TRBJ2-7; 7 bases match TRBD2. The CDR3 is 15 residues long. With V trimmed by 5 bases and J by 5 bases, 15 bases remained unmatched. Germline V lookup: CDR1 DFQATT, CDR2 SNEGSKA (reference sequence). CDR3 DNA, as far as it was read: TGCAGTGCTTCGACCATGGGAGCGGGAATGAACGAG. Translating it yields CSASTMGAGMNE. The full CDR3 protein is CSASTMGAGMNEQYF.

Note on this clone: The read terminates 3 residues ahead of where the CDR3 ends, so the germline J gene completes it. The genes are TRBV29-1 and TRBJ1-2; D is possibly TRBD1 (6 bases). Trimming took off 1 base at V and 4 bases at J, with 10 bases between the two ends. CDR3 length: 13 residues. Germline CDR1 SQVTM, CDR2 ANQGSEA. CDR3 protein: CSVEGQGLYGYTF. The covered CDR3 bases are TGCAGCGTTGAAGGCCAGGGGCTCTATGGC. Variable domain in full (rest from reference TRBV29-1 and TRBJ1-2): SAVISQKPSRDICQRGTSLTIQCQVDSQVTMMFWYRQQPGQSLTLIATANQGSEATYESGFVIDKFPISRPNLTFSTLTVSNMSPEDSSIYLCSVEGQGLYGYTFGSGTRLTVV.

In regard to this clone: With the read ending 3 residues before the CDR3 end, the germline J gene is used to fill in that end. The V call is TRBV7-9, the J call TRBJ2-3; D ambiguous. The germline V gene has CDR1 SEHNR and CDR2 FQNEAQ (reference sequence). Deletions cut 5 bases from V and 2 bases from J, with 14 bases between. The CDR3 consists of 15 residues. The CDR3 DNA, read in part, is TGTGCCAGCAGCCTGGCCATGTCTCTCACAGATACG. It translates to CASSLAMSLTDT. The CDR3 in full is CASSLAMSLTDTQYF.

With respect to this clone: The CDR3 end is not reached by the read, which stops 3 residues before it; the germline J gene fills it in. The chain carries TRBV20-1 and TRBJ2-1, with a possible D match to TRBD2 (6 bases). The V gene's germline CDR1 is DFQATT and CDR2 SNEGSKA (reference sequence). The CDR3 has 17 residues. Deletions cut 0 bases from V and 0 bases from J, with 15 bases between. The covered CDR3 bases are TGCAGTGCTAGAGACCTTCCGCGGGAAAGCTCCTACAATGAG. Translation: CSARDLPRESSYNE. The CDR3, in full, reads CSARDLPRESSYNEQFF.

About this clone: The observed sequence ends 3 residues before the CDR3 terminus, with the missing tail filled in from the germline J gene. This chain links TRBV7-2 with TRBJ1-1; 8 bases fit TRBD1. The CDR3 runs to 13 residues. Germline V CDR1 and CDR2: SGHTA, FQGNSA. This CDR3 reads CASSLDRTGKAFF. Partial CDR3 DNA: TGTGCCAGCAGCTTAGACAGGACAGGGAAA.

With respect to this clone: The DNA ends 3 residues before the CDR3 does, and the rest of the CDR3 is filled in from the germline J gene. The chain carries TRBV11-3 and TRBJ1-1; D gene ambiguous. Trimming removed 2 bases at V and 3 bases at J, with 7 bases between. Germline V gives CDR1 SGHNT, CDR2 YENEEA. This CDR3 has 13 residues. CDR3 protein: CASSLLRDTEAFF. The part of the CDR3 DNA that was read is TGTGCCAGCAGCTTATTAAGGGACACTGAA.

About this clone: From the germline J gene comes the end of the CDR3, since the read stops 3 residues before it. V gene TRBV20-1 combines with J gene TRBJ2-7, with D possibly matching TRBD1 (6 bases). This CDR3 region has 15 residues. Germline V gives CDR1 DFQATT, CDR2 SNEGSKA (reference sequence). Trimming left V 4 bases short and J 5 bases short, with 21 bases between. Here the CDR3 reads CSATLKDSFGNEQYF. CDR3 DNA, as far as it was read: TGCAGTGCTACCCTAAAGGACAGTTTCGGGAACGAG.

Of note for this clone: The read stops 3 residues short of the end of the CDR3; the missing end is completed from the germline J gene. The chain joins TRBV19 to TRBJ1-1; D is unclear. From germline, CDR1 is LNHDA and CDR2 SQIVND (reference sequence). The CDR3 is 14 residues long. Trimming cost V 6 bases and J 0 bases, with 11 bases left between them. The DNA read from the CDR3 is TGTGCCAGTAGGCGGGTCATGATGAACACTGAA. This encodes CASRRVMMNTE. The entire CDR3 protein is CASRRVMMNTEAFF.

A word on this clone: The CDR3 end falls 3 residues outside the read, so it is completed with the germline J gene. The chain combines TRBV2 with TRBJ2-1; TRBD1 agrees at 8 bases. From germline, CDR1 is SNHLY and CDR2 FYNNEI. With V trimmed by 4 bases and J by 6 bases, 2 bases remained unmatched. The CDR3 consists of 13 residues. This CDR3 is CASSARGRNEQFF. The CDR3 bases that were read are TGTGCCAGCAGTGCCAGGGGGCGCAATGAG.

On this clone: The sequence runs out 3 residues before the end of the CDR3; the remainder is reconstructed from the germline J gene. V is TRBV7-6 and J is TRBJ2-5; D is possibly TRBD2 (6 bases). Germline CDR1 SGHVS, CDR2 FNYEAQ. V shed 4 bases and J shed 5 bases, with 14 bases lying between them. The CDR3 consists of 14 residues. The CDR3: CASSSTSTGETQYF. CDR3 DNA (partial): TGTGCCAGCAGCTCCACTAGCACCGGTGAGACC.

By frequency, this clone is medium-sized. It is unclear where the CDR3 begins or ends on the DNA, so no DNA is shown, and the CDR3 is as TCRdb lists it. The chain joins TRBV2 to TRBJ1-4; the table's D call TRBD1 went unverified against the DNA. Germline CDR1 is SNHLY and CDR2 is FYNNEI. The CDR3 has 15 residues if both end residues are counted. The CDR3 region is CASSTSTGIGEKLFF.

Points on this clone: Read data end 3 residues before the CDR3 end; the end is taken from the germline J gene. This rearrangement joins TRBV5-1 to TRBJ2-3; D perhaps matches TRBD1 (6 bases). V lost 5 bases, J lost 2 bases, and 12 bases lay in between. The CDR3 length is 14 residues. Germline CDR1 is SGHRS and CDR2 is YFSETQ. Here the CDR3 reads CASRTQGNTDTQYF. Partial CDR3 DNA: TGCGCCAGCAGGACACAGGGCAACACAGATACG.

Concerning this clone: The read ends 3 residues early relative to the CDR3; the germline J gene fills the gap. The chain recombines TRBV19 with TRBJ1-6, with 10 bases aligning to TRBD1. Trimming took 5 bases from V and 7 from J; bases not matched to a gene: 8. Germline V gene data show CDR1 as LNHDA and CDR2 as SQIVND (reference sequence). The CDR3 has 16 amino acids. The CDR3 DNA, read in part, is TGTGCCAGTAGTTTATCTCCGGGACAGGGGAATTCACCC. Encoded protein: CASSLSPGQGNSP. The entire CDR3 sequence reads CASSLSPGQGNSPLHF. Supplemented by reference TRBV19 and TRBJ1-6, the full variable domain reads DGGITQSPKYLFRKEGQNVTLSCEQNLNHDAMYWYRQDPGQGLRLIYYSQIVNDFQKGDIAEGYSVSREKKESFPLTVTSAQKNPTAFYLCASSLSPGQGNSPLHFGNGTRLTVT.

This clone is identified as medium-sized (0.01 to 0.1%) from frequency. The CDR3 spells CSARPSGVVQETQYF. The sequenced CDR3 bases are TGCAGTGCTAGACCTAGCGGAGTAGTCCAAGAGACC. The rearrangement joins TRBV20-1 to TRBJ2-5, with 7 bases that match TRBD2. The CDR3 end falls 3 residues outside the read, so it is completed with the germline J gene. This CDR3 contains 15 residues. Trimming removed 2 bases from V and 1 base from J; junction bases left unmatched: 7. The V gene's germline CDR1 is DFQATT and CDR2 SNEGSKA (reference sequence).

Worth noting for this clone: The sequenced fragment ends 3 residues before the CDR3 boundary, so the rest is inferred from the germline J gene. The rearrangement uses TRBV10-1 and TRBJ2-3; D uncertain. This CDR3 has 12 residues. V lost 6 bases and J lost 7, with 11 bases in between. CDR1 and CDR2 (germline): WNHNN, SYGVQD (reference sequence). CDR3 loop: CASSSSRNTQYF. The sequenced CDR3 bases are TGCGCCAGCAGCTCCAGCAGGAATACG.

In the case of this clone: At one end the junction does not follow the germline gene, possibly because of a read error. The CDR3 end is not reached by the read, which stops 3 residues before it; the germline J gene fills it in. V is TRBV4-2 and J is TRBJ2-5; D perhaps matches TRBD2 (5 bases). Germline CDR1 is LGHNA and CDR2 is YNFKEQ. There are 15 residues in the CDR3. The CDR3 sequence is CASSQVTGIRETQYF. The sequenced part of the CDR3 DNA is TGCGCCAGCAGCCAAGTTACGGGGATAAGAGAGACC.

Of note for this clone: Read sequence stops 3 residues before the CDR3 end, and the germline J gene provides the missing end. V usage is TRBV20-1 and J usage is TRBJ1-5; TRBD1 matches at 8 bases. Germline trimming cut 4 bases from V and 5 bases from J; bases unmatched to any gene: 10. The CDR3 runs 15 residues. Germline V gene data show CDR1 as DFQATT and CDR2 as SNEGSKA (reference sequence). CDR3 DNA (partial): TGCAGTGCTACAATTATTGGACAGGGCCATCAGCCC. Amino acids: CSATIIGQGHQP. The CDR3, in full, reads CSATIIGQGHQPQHF.

As to this clone: The observed sequence ends 3 residues before the CDR3 terminus, with the missing tail filled in from the germline J gene. The chain joins TRBV7-3 to TRBJ2-1; 8 positions match TRBD1. Trimming removed 4 bases from V and 8 bases from J; junction bases left unmatched: 4. This CDR3 comprises 13 residues. The germline V gene has CDR1 SGHTA and CDR2 FQGTGA. CDR3: CASSSQGVDEQFF. Partial CDR3 DNA: TGTGCCAGCAGCTCACAGGGGGTGGATGAG.

For this clone: Read coverage stops 3 residues before the CDR3 terminus; the germline J gene supplies the remainder. The chain combines TRBV24-1 with TRBJ2-3; 8 bases are a match to TRBD1. Trimming cost V 5 bases and J 2 bases; bases outside gene matches: 5. The CDR3 consists of 15 residues. Germline V CDR1 and CDR2: KGHDR, SFDVKD. The CDR3 DNA, read in part, is TGTGCCACCAGTGGCCGGACAGGGTTCACAGATACG. Translated: CATSGRTGFTDT. From start to end, the CDR3 is CATSGRTGFTDTQYF.

Points on this clone: The read ends 3 residues early relative to the CDR3; the germline J gene fills the gap. The chain uses TRBV5-1 and TRBJ2-2; 9 bases are shared with TRBD1. Germline CDR1 is SGHRS and CDR2 is YFSETQ. This CDR3 spans 14 amino acids. After removal of 4 bases from V and 7 bases from J, the junction contained 5 bases not matched to a gene. Incomplete CDR3 DNA: TGCGCCAGCAGCATAACAGGGGGCGGCGGGGAG. This gives the protein CASSITGGGGE. In full, the CDR3 reads CASSITGGGGELFF.

Note on this clone: Read coverage stops 3 residues before the CDR3 terminus; the germline J gene supplies the remainder. The rearrangement links TRBV11-1 to TRBJ2-5; maybe TRBD2 (7 bases). The CDR3 loop spans 15 amino acids. Germline lookup yields CDR1 SGHAT and CDR2 FQDESV (reference sequence). Trimming took off 1 base at V and 5 bases at J, with 14 bases between the two ends. The CDR3 loop reads CASSLEGGGGETQYF. The CDR3 bases that were read are TGTGCCAGCAGCTTAGAGGGCGGGGGCGGGGAGACC.

A remark on this clone: The observed sequence ends 3 residues before the CDR3 terminus, with the missing tail filled in from the germline J gene. The chain links TRBV18 to TRBJ2-6; perhaps TRBD1 as D (6 bases). The V gene's germline CDR1 is KGHSH and CDR2 LQKENI. CDR3 length equals 16 residues. Trimming shortened V by 0 bases and J by 4 bases, and 10 bases separated the two germline ends. The CDR3 sequence: CASSPPGASGANVLTF. CDR3 bases read: TGTGCCAGCTCACCACCGGGGGCATCCGGGGCCAACGTC.

Concerning this clone itself: Read sequence stops 3 residues before the CDR3 end, and the germline J gene provides the missing end. The chain is built from TRBV10-3 and TRBJ2-2; a weak D match, TRBD2 (6 bases). The CDR3 runs 16 residues. V lost 6 bases and J lost 1, with 15 bases in between. Germline V gene data show CDR1 as ENHRY and CDR2 as SYGVKD. The part of the CDR3 DNA that was read is TGTGCCATCAGCGGCGGGAACCGACTGAACACCGGGGAG. It is translated as CAISGGNRLNTGE. From start to end, the CDR3 is CAISGGNRLNTGELFF.

To note about this clone: Read coverage stops 3 residues before the CDR3 terminus; the germline J gene supplies the remainder. The chain has TRBV7-3 and TRBJ2-3; unclear D gene. The CDR3 has 13 residues. V dropped 5 bases and J dropped 0 bases, with 6 bases sitting between them. CDR1 SGHTA and CDR2 FQGTGA come from the germline V gene. The CDR3 reads CASSQQSTDTQYF. Incomplete CDR3 DNA: TGTGCCAGCAGCCAACAGAGCACAGATACG.